This T cell receptor beta chain emerged from a study of cytomegalovirus exposure and HLA in healthy donors (TCRdb year 2017). As for the study more broadly: According to an earlier analysis of a few hundred of the donors, 150 million to 200 million T cells yielded 90 million to 130 million unique TCR beta sequences and about 300 Gb of sequence data. Approximately 300 gigabases of sequencing data and 70 million to 100 million unique TCR sequences made up an early release that covered 500 to 700 HLA-typed donors. Among the approximately 400 genotyped donors, approximately 77% belonged to the genetic ancestry cluster associated with self-reported Caucasian donors. The aim of the study was to test whether cataloging public T cell receptors could identify signatures of past pathogen exposure. The study profiled the T cell repertoires of 666 subjects by immunosequencing and related them to cytomegalovirus serostatus. Along with the approximately 700-subject first cohort, a separate validation cohort of over a hundred different subjects was used. The study combined high-throughput TCR immunosequencing, statistical association of individual TCRs with disease status, and machine learning to predict cytomegalovirus infection status. In a later analysis, previously published TCR beta repertoires from fewer than 750 donors were re-analyzed and high-resolution HLA genotyping was added so that TCR occurrence patterns could be studied. The later analysis used no new phenotypic data to find candidate immune exposures, relying instead on TCR beta sequences and their occurrence across donors. An earlier analysis of 587 of the donors applied high-throughput TCR beta sequencing to assess whether each TCR beta V gene segment acted as functional or pseudogenic. Donor age, sex, ethnicity and CMV serostatus were compiled alongside the repertoire data. In a later genetic analysis, genome-wide SNP genotypes for about 55% of the 666 donors were used, and that subset was treated as a discovery cohort. Every discovery cohort repertoire had been produced on one sequencing platform. Both class I and class II loci were covered by HLA typing, at four-digit resolution. The number of donors typed differed by locus, with about 629-640 for A, B, C, DRB1 and DQB1, roughly 520 for DQA1, 606 for DPA1, and around 460 for DPB1. Roughly 5 DR-DQ haplotypes were handled as single units for association and clustering, since linkage in the cohort was strong. Among 350 to 400 genotyped donors of the cohort, an average of approximately 250,000 unique TCR beta nucleotide sequences were sequenced per donor, roughly 18% of them non-productive.

Results the study describes overall, beyond this receptor: It was suggested by the authors that the approach could potentially be generalized to other disease states and immunological phenotypes. Sequencing depth was assumed to be roughly uniform across donors in the presence/absence analyses, though that assumption may not hold. The study listed 164 TCR beta chains as associated with cytomegalovirus. A later analysis found that HLA-associated TCR beta chains were more clonally expanded and had lower generation probabilities than equally common non-associated chains. A further reported finding was that TCR beta sequences accurately predicted the HLA-A and HLA-B alleles for most subjects in the first cohort. In both the original and validation cohorts, the classifier was reported to diagnose cytomegalovirus status with high specificity and sensitivity. Because HLA typing was unavailable for some donors at each locus, only the typed subset was used in association tests. Specific HLA alleles were associated with roughly 17,000 TCR beta sequences at a false discovery rate of 0.05 in a later analysis. According to a later analysis, most CMV-associated TCR beta chains appeared to be HLA-restricted, and the HLA associations seemed to be driven largely by CMV exposure. While some public TCRs were present in many individuals, most TCR sequences turned up only very rarely across donors. This cohort had only TCR beta chains sequenced, and the lack of alpha or paired-chain data limited which features could be detected. Broadly in line with IMGT annotations, most TCR beta V segments showed up in productive rearrangements about 87% or about 30% of the time in an earlier analysis of around 600 of the donors. Because the 87-base-pair reads could not distinguish some IMGT-functional V segments, including TRBV6-2 and TRBV6-3, those segments were excluded. Linkage disequilibrium might explain the correlated functional status among segregating V segments, but an unknown experimental factor could not be ruled out. According to a later genetic analysis, donors in an Asian-associated ancestry cluster had fewer N-insertions in productive TCRs than the approximately 670-donor mean. Because counts were too low, under 20 rarely observed V segments, including chromosome 9 orphons, were left out of the earlier analysis of approximately 580 of the donors. The only immune exposure information available for the cohort was CMV serostatus. A cluster of highly shared sequence variants was judged likely to be a technical artifact of the sequencing pipeline. V-gene and J-gene trimming of TCR beta chains was associated with a missense DCLRE1C variant in a later genetic analysis, and the association was replicated in an independent cohort. A later analysis found that TCR association rates varied across HLA loci, with DRB1 alleles showing the most associated TCRs and HLA-C alleles the fewest. According to a later analysis, parvovirus B19, influenza, CMV and Epstein-Barr virus appeared linked to several top co-occurrence clusters. A few of the identified cytomegalovirus-associated TCR beta chains were confirmed in vitro to be specific for cytomegalovirus antigens. Assigning TCR associations to individual alleles was difficult when HLA alleles, especially DR and DQ, strongly co-occurred.

The CDR3 covers 14 residues, taking in both the cysteine and the phenylalanine. The retained sequence is limited to the CDR3, 42 bases, with the frame set at the first base. V is clipped by 5 bases and J by 3 bases, and the sequence between their germline boundaries is 13 bases long. In the germline V gene, CDR1 corresponds to SGHTA and CDR2 to FQGNSA. Receptor libraries were prepared by the immunoSEQ multiplex PCR assay. A mixture of 60 forward primers for TCR Vbeta segments and 13 reverse primers for TCR Jbeta segments was used in the multiplex PCR. The CDR3 region of rearranged TCR beta genes was amplified from genomic DNA by a multiplex PCR assay. Amplified TCR beta libraries were sequenced as 87-base-pair reads on the Illumina HiSeq System. On the authors' methods: A later analysis tallied roughly 76 million unique TCR beta chains across the 650 to 750 repertoires, and roughly 11 million of those chains were shared by two or more donors. Raw reads were error-corrected and collapsed into unique sequences by a nearest-neighbor algorithm in which closely related sequences were merged to remove PCR and sequencing errors. Alignment of CDR3 sequences to IMGT reference sequences was used to assign V, D and J gene segments. For a sequence to be retained, at least a six-nucleotide match to both a V gene segment and a J gene segment was required. A rearrangement was called productive if the CDR3 had no stop codons and remained in frame with V and J, and every other rearrangement was called non-productive. Following IMGT convention, CDR3 was defined as the stretch from the second conserved V-encoded cysteine up to the conserved J-encoded phenylalanine. In an earlier analysis of roughly 580 of the donors, sequences lacking an unambiguous match to a single V gene segment were excluded. In an earlier analysis of approximately 560 of the donors, a V segment was called functional when productive rearrangements were above 56.7%, and segregating when the standard deviation between donors exceeded 5%. A statistical classification framework was built for diagnosing cytomegalovirus status from the catalog of TCR beta chain sequences. V and J gene assignment, in a later analysis, came from comparing TCR nucleotide sequences with IMGT/GENE-DB human TR gene sequences. In a later analysis, CDR3 sequences and most-parsimonious VDJ recombination scenarios were assigned using the TCRdist pipeline. In a later analysis, each TCR beta chain was defined by its CDR3 amino acid sequence together with its V-gene family, and reads without a unique V-gene family were excluded. As a way to deal with suspected cross-contamination and a sequencing artifact, a later analysis dropped roughly 600 nucleotide sequences that were highly shared and had low generation probability. In a later analysis, a clonal expansion index for each public chain was calculated from normalized within-repertoire ranks of inferred template counts. A later analysis computed generation probabilities with a VDJ recombination model fitted to out-of-frame rearrangements, and checked the results against IGoR. Hypergeometric tests were used in a later analysis to score TCR-TCR, TCR-HLA and TCR-CMV co-occurrence, with a repertoire-size bias correction applied to the TCR pairs. In a later analysis, false discovery rates were estimated by permuting HLA or CMV assignments 20 times. In a later analysis, co-occurring TCRs were grouped with DBSCAN, and TCRdist sequence similarity was added when clustering was performed within HLA-allele-positive subsets. Co-occurrence clustering excluded repertoires with fewer than 30,000 or more than 120,000 public chains, plus five with anomalous nucleotide sharing. The clones in this table, taken by TCRdb from immuneACCESS, are in-frame only. Not every clone is retained; where verified, under half of the shortfall comes from an unresolved V gene, and the cause of the rest is unknown. V, J and clone size are taken as reported in that table, and D and trimming were inferred from the DNA itself. The sample table records some 150,000 clones; around 77% of these occur just once. The ten largest clones capture 4.9% of the sample.

In the case of this clone: Its cognate antigen has yet to be identified. No base qualities exist here, and no much larger clone lies one base off it.

In total, about 650 healthy bone marrow donors made up the cohort. Cohort members were all nominally healthy when sampled, although unrecorded immune exposures were likely present. The donor tested CMV seronegative and was one of the 352 seronegative cohort members. Every donor gave a peripheral blood sample, and the peripheral blood mononuclear cells from that sample were used for TCR beta sequencing. The Qiagen DNeasy Blood Extraction Kit was used to extract genomic DNA from the blood cell samples. Sequenced input: PBMCs. The chain uses TRBV7-2 and TRBJ1-1; 5 matching bases give a weak D call of TRBD1. The origin of this receptor is a woman in her forties or fifties in good health and CMV-seronegative. The CDR3 here reads CASSQTGGDTEAFF. DNA sequence: TGTGCCAGCAGCCAAACAGGAGGGGACACTGAAGCTTTCTTT.